This TCR beta chain was captured in a study of T cells in Graves' hyperthyroidism and ophthalmopathy. Amplification yielded TCR beta CDR3 regions, with RNA transcripts as the source. The TCR CDR3 was amplified in a first-round RT-PCR using the HTBI primer set. TCRdb re-called the multiplex PCR reads with MiXCR, one entry per CDR3 protein. The table lists 400,000 or so distinct CDR3 sequences, around 15% of them singletons, with around 27% in the top ten. Between the trimmed V and J ends, which lost 7 bases and 4 bases, there was a span of 14 bases. Per germline, CDR1 SQVTM and CDR2 ANQGSEA. The CDR3 has 13 amino acids. Study conclusions and caveats: Blood also held most thyroid clonotypes expanded beyond 0.001. A 13 V-J model separated ophthalmopathy from stable hyperthyroidism.

About this clonotype: Its antigen is still unknown.

Material: blood. This TCR was sampled from a man aged 45-60 years with Graves' ophthalmopathy. The chain carries TRBV29-1 and TRBJ2-1; D not certain. The CDR3 region has the DNA TGCAGCGCCGACGAATCCCCATACAATGAGCAGTTCTTC. Residues: CSADESPYNEQFF.